These 30 T cell receptor beta chains originate from one sample sequenced in a study of shared clonotypes between healthy human individuals. The table came from immunoSEQ multiplex PCR; TCRdb's copy has only in-frame clones and leaves some out. This sample has hundreds of thousands of clones, with more than 70% found just once. The sequenced sample consisted of PBMCs. The receptors were sampled from a woman between 40 and 50 years old in good health. Some clones in this sample may be carry-over from other donors' samples.

The chain couples TRBV6-5 to TRBJ1-5; 8 positions match TRBD1. The V segment lost 6 bases and the J segment 1 base; nucleotides outside the gene matches: 2. The germline gives CDR1 MNHEY, CDR2 SVGAGI. This CDR3 is 14 amino acids long. The CDR3 region is CASSRQGSNQPQHF. DNA for the CDR3: TGTGCCAGCAGCCGACAGGGGAGCAATCAGCCCCAGCATTTT.

J is TRBJ2-5 and V is TRBV6-5; TRBD2 matches 7 bases. CDR1 is MNHEY, CDR2 SVGAGI, per germline. V trimming: 8 bases; J trimming: 7 bases; junction bases outside the gene matches: 16. The CDR3 loop spans 15 amino acids. CDR3 DNA sequence: TGTGCCAGCGCCTTCCGGGGTGCGGGGAGGGGGACCCAGTACTTC. Its protein is CASAFRGAGRGTQYF.

In its sample, this clone was seen many times. The chain recombines TRBV28 with TRBJ2-5; 9 bases are a match to TRBD1. Germline V lookup: CDR1 MDHEN, CDR2 SYDVKM. The J segment lost 5 bases and the V segment lost 2 bases, leaving 6 bases of the junction unmatched. This CDR3 contains 15 residues. DNA of the CDR3: TGTGCCAGCAGTTTAAAGGGACAGGGAGAGGAGACCCAGTACTTC. Protein product: CASSLKGQGEETQYF. The full variable domain, with the rest looked up from reference TRBV28 and TRBJ2-5, is DVKVTQSSRYLVKRTGEKVFLECVQDMDHENMFWYRQDPGLGLRLIYFSYDVKMKEKGDIPEGYSVSREKKERFSLILESASTNQTSMYLCASSLKGQGEETQYFGPGTRLLVL.

The V call is TRBV11-2, the J call TRBJ2-3; no firm D call. Trimming took 5 bases from V and 0 from J, leaving 3 bases between them. Germline V CDR1 and CDR2: SGHAT, FQNNGV. The CDR3 length is 12 residues. CDR3: CASSKSTDTQYF. As DNA, the CDR3 is TGTGCCAGCAGCAAAAGCACAGATACGCAGTATTTT.

The rearrangement joins TRBV29-1 to TRBJ2-7; D may be TRBD2 (5 bases). The germline CDR1 and CDR2 sequences are SQVTM and ANQGSEA. The CDR3 consists of 14 residues. Trimming cost V 2 bases and J 4 bases, with 15 bases left between them. The CDR3 is CSVESGVGAYEQYF. Here the CDR3 DNA reads TGCAGCGTTGAATCCGGGGTAGGTGCGTACGAGCAGTACTTC.

The chain links TRBV7-3 to TRBJ2-6; possibly TRBD2 for D (5 bases). The CDR3 is 17 amino acids. Germline loops: CDR1 SGHTA, CDR2 FQGTGA. V lost 3 bases and J 2 bases, leaving 14 bases between the germline ends. CDR3 in DNA: TGTGCCAGCAGCTTCTCCGGAGGTGGGGCTGGGGCCAACGTCCTGACTTTC. It yields the protein CASSFSGGGAGANVLTF.

This clone was seen many times. Additional DNA sequences in this sample encode the identical CDR3. The CDR3 DNA reads as TGTGCCAGCCATCCTAACGGATTTGAAGCTTTCTTT. Encoded protein: CASHPNGFEAFF. This chain joins TRBV27 and TRBJ1-1; D unclear. The CDR3 has 12 residues. Looked up from germline, CDR1 is MNHEY and CDR2 is SMNVEV (reference sequence). Trimming stripped 8 bases from V and 7 bases from J, with 14 bases between.

The count of this clone is one. A far larger clone is a single base away, which makes a read error likely. The chain is built from TRBV6-4 and TRBJ2-3; 7 positions match TRBD2. With V trimmed by 6 bases and J by 4 bases, 10 bases remained unmatched. The germline CDR1 and CDR2 sequences are MRHNA and SNTAGT. This CDR3 spans 15 amino acids. The DNA of the CDR3 is TGTGCCAGCAGGAGGGCTAGCGGAGGACCAGATACGCAGTATTTT. This encodes CASRRASGGPDTQYF.

Notes on this clone: A single base is all that separates this from a far larger clone, so a read error is likely. The V gene is TRBV5-1, the J gene TRBJ2-5, with D perhaps TRBD2 (7 bases). There are 14 residues in the CDR3. The germline V gene encodes CDR1 SGHRS and CDR2 YFSETQ. This CDR3 is CASSSAGAKETRYF. The DNA for the CDR3 is TGCGCCAGCAGCTCTGCGGGGGCGAAGGAGACCCGGTACTTC.

The sample holds one count of this clone. Other DNA sequences in the same sample also yield this CDR3. This chain uses TRBV19 with TRBJ1-2, with D possibly being TRBD1 (6 bases). The V gene lost 9 bases and the J gene lost 1 base, with 12 bases spanning the gap. Germline CDR1 reads LNHDA; CDR2 reads SQIVND (reference sequence). The CDR3 runs to 13 residues. CDR3 DNA sequence: TGTGCCAGCGAGACAGGATTTAACTATGGCTACACCTTC. Translating it yields CASETGFNYGYTF.

The rearrangement joins TRBV29-1 to TRBJ2-2; the match to TRBD1 covers 9 bases. Germline CDR1 reads SQVTM; CDR2 reads ANQGSEA. CDR3 size: 14 residues. Unmatched junction bases numbered 8, after V lost 7 bases and J lost 5 bases. The CDR3 sequence: CSAGTGLQTGELFF. As DNA, the CDR3 is TGCAGCGCTGGGACAGGGTTACAGACCGGGGAGCTGTTTTTT.

J is TRBJ2-1 and V is TRBV28; TRBD2 matches 15 bases. Germline loops: CDR1 MDHEN, CDR2 SYDVKM. V dropped 5 bases and J dropped 5; count of bases not matched to a gene: 7. This CDR3 contains 17 residues. The CDR3 DNA is TGTGCCAGCAGTCCGGGGACTAGCGGGAGGAGAAACAATGAGCAGTTCTTC. Its protein product is CASSPGTSGRRNNEQFF.

This chain connects TRBV5-4 to TRBJ1-6; the D gene is possibly TRBD1 (5 bases). The V gene's germline CDR1 is SGHNT and CDR2 YYREEE (reference sequence). The CDR3 sequence is 15 residues long. Trimming stripped 2 bases from V and 12 bases from J, with 18 bases between. The CDR3 loop reads CASSLDPGQGEPLHF. The CDR3 DNA is TGTGCCAGCAGCTTAGACCCCGGCCAGGGTGAACCCCTCCACTTT. The full variable domain, its missing parts supplied by reference TRBV5-4 and TRBJ1-6, is ETGVTQSPTHLIKTRGQQVTLRCSSQSGHNTVSWYQQALGQGPQFIFQYYREEENGRGNFPPRFSGLQFPNYSSELNVNALELDDSALYLCASSLDPGQGEPLHFGNGTRLTVT.

V usage is TRBV4-2 and J usage is TRBJ2-1; D call uncertain. The germline V gene encodes CDR1 LGHNA and CDR2 YNFKEQ. The CDR3 extends over 15 amino acids. V dropped 1 base and J dropped 6 bases, with 13 bases sitting between them. CDR3 sequence reads: CASSQGGGEVNEQFF. CDR3 in DNA: TGTGCCAGCAGCCAAGGAGGTGGGGAAGTCAATGAGCAGTTCTTC.

The chain links TRBV18 to TRBJ2-2; 7 bases are shared with TRBD1. The CDR3 runs 17 residues. With 3 bases clipped from V and 0 bases from J, the junction kept 7 bases outside the gene matches. CDR1 is KGHSH, CDR2 LQKENI, per germline. The CDR3 nucleotides are TGTGCCAGCTCACCCATCCCCGGGACAGCGAACACCGGGGAGCTGTTTTTT. This translates into CASSPIPGTANTGELFF. The full variable domain, in which reference TRBV18 and TRBJ2-2 provide the parts outside the CDR3, is NAGVMQNPRHLVRRRGQEARLRCSPMKGHSHVYWYRQLPEEGLKFMVYLQKENIIDESGMPKERFSAEFPKEGPSILRIQQVVRGDSAAYFCASSPIPGTANTGELFFGEGSRLTVL.

Only one count was recorded for this clone. It is likely a read error: a sequence one base away is far more abundant. The V gene is TRBV29-1, the J gene TRBJ2-6; D perhaps matches TRBD1 (5 bases). Trimming removed 8 bases from V and 2 bases from J, with 10 bases in between. CDR1 is SQVTM and CDR2 is ANQGSEA in the germline V gene. The CDR3 consists of 13 residues. CDR3: CSIQGTGANVLTF. The CDR3 DNA follows: TGCAGCATTCAGGGTACTGGGGCCAACGTCCTGACTTTC.

This clone was counted at least ten times. The chain uses TRBV2 and TRBJ1-5, with D possibly being TRBD1 (5 bases). Germline values: CDR1 SNHLY, CDR2 FYNNEI. This CDR3 has 15 residues. The V gene lost 5 bases and the J gene lost 0 bases, with 11 bases spanning the gap. In DNA, the CDR3 is TGTGCCAGCAGTCAAATCAGGGTTAGCAATCAGCCCCAGCATTTT. Protein product: CASSQIRVSNQPQHF.

V is TRBV6-5 and J is TRBJ2-3; D is uncertain. The CDR3 spans 12 residues. V was clipped by 5 bases and J by 4 bases, with 7 bases between them. Germline V gene sequence: CDR1 MNHEY, CDR2 SVGAGI. The DNA of the CDR3 is TGTGCCAGCAGTCTTATGTCAGATACGCAGTATTTT. Protein sequence: CASSLMSDTQYF.

This chain joins TRBV30 and TRBJ2-1, with a tentative D call TRBD1 (5 bases). The CDR3 is 14 amino acids. The V and J ends lost 3 bases and 3 bases respectively, with 12 bases between them. Per the germline V gene, CDR1 is GTSNPN and CDR2 is SVGIG (reference sequence). Here the CDR3 DNA reads TGTGCCTGGAGGGGGCCAAGCAGCTACAATGAGCAGTTCTTC. Translated: CAWRGPSSYNEQFF.

The J gene is TRBJ1-5, the V gene TRBV18; D uncertain. The ends were cut back, 3 bases at V and 7 bases at J, with 16 bases in the middle. CDR1 is KGHSH, CDR2 LQKENI, per germline. The CDR3 contains 15 residues. The CDR3 spells CASSPLPGRSQPQHF. In nucleotides, the CDR3 is TGTGCCAGCTCACCCCTCCCCGGACGGTCACAGCCCCAGCATTTT.

The sample holds many counts of this clone. Other DNA sequences of this sample code for an identical CDR3. The J gene is TRBJ1-4, the V gene TRBV29-1; 9 positions match TRBD1. There are 14 residues in the CDR3. V lost 7 bases and J lost 8; bases outside the gene matches: 11. Germline assignment: CDR1 SQVTM and CDR2 ANQGSEA. CDR3 residues: CSATLTGGWEKLFF. CDR3 DNA sequence: TGCAGCGCAACTTTAACAGGGGGCTGGGAAAAACTGTTTTTT.

V gene TRBV28 combines with J gene TRBJ2-7; D gene uncertain. Germline V gives CDR1 MDHEN, CDR2 SYDVKM. CDR3 length: 13 residues. Between the trimmed V and J ends, which lost 6 bases and 2 bases, there was a span of 11 bases. CDR3 sequence reads: CASRRVPTYEQYF. The DNA of the CDR3 is TGTGCCAGCAGACGAGTTCCGACCTACGAGCAGTACTTC.

Of note for this clone: Different DNA sequences within this sample yield the same CDR3. This sequence joins TRBV5-1 and TRBJ1-2, with D perhaps matching TRBD1 (5 bases). The germline CDR1 and CDR2 sequences are SGHRS and YFSETQ. The germline V and J ends were trimmed by 0 bases and 4 bases, with 10 bases remaining between them. CDR3 length: 14 residues. Here the CDR3 reads CASSLVPGTYGYTF. DNA for the CDR3: TGCGCCAGCAGCTTGGTTCCAGGGACCTATGGCTACACCTTC.

The V and J genes are TRBV2 and TRBJ1-2, with unresolved D. V shed 5 bases and J shed 5 bases, with 15 bases lying between them. There are 14 residues in the CDR3. Germline-derived CDR1 and CDR2 are SNHLY and FYNNEI. CDR3 sequence (DNA): TGTGCCAGCAGTCAGGAAGGATATGGGTATGGCTACACCTTC. Translated, it gives CASSQEGYGYGYTF.

This clone was seen a single time. The J gene is TRBJ1-2, the V gene TRBV7-2; D gene ambiguous. This CDR3 region has 13 residues. Germline CDR1 SGHTA, CDR2 FQGNSA. Trimming stripped 3 bases from V and 7 bases from J, with 12 bases between. The DNA for the CDR3 is TGTGCCAGCAGCTTGGCAACCCGAACTGGCTACACCTTC. It yields the protein CASSLATRTGYTF.

Points on this clone: It differs at one base from a far larger clone, so likely a read error. The V gene is TRBV9, the J gene TRBJ1-4, with D perhaps TRBD1 (5 bases). The V gene's germline CDR1 is SGDLS and CDR2 YYNGEE. This CDR3 spans 15 amino acids. The CDR3 is CASSPDRGFNGKLFF. CDR3 in DNA: TGTGCCAGCAGCCCGGACCGGGGGTTTAATGGAAAACTGTTTTTT.

In its sample, this clone was seen once. The V gene is TRBV27, the J gene TRBJ1-2, with D unresolved. This CDR3 region has 14 residues. Germline V gene data show CDR1 as MNHEY and CDR2 as SMNVEV (reference sequence). V dropped 5 bases and J dropped 8 bases, with 18 bases sitting between them. The CDR3 coding sequence is TGTGCCAGCAGTCTGGACGGTACTTATGGCGGCTACACCTTC. It specifies CASSLDGTYGGYTF.

There are a few counts of this clone. A much larger clone sits a single nucleotide away, making a read error possible. Other DNA sequences in this sample translate to the same CDR3. The chain has TRBV4-3 and TRBJ2-7; possibly TRBD1 for D (6 bases). The CDR3 runs 16 residues. CDR1 and CDR2 (germline): LGHNA, YSLEER. The CDR3 is CASSQDRGTKSYEQYF. CDR3 nucleotides: TGCGCCAGTAGCCAAGATCGAGGGACAAAGTCCTACGAGCAGTACTTC.

The chain carries TRBV9 and TRBJ2-4; the D gene is possibly TRBD2 (5 bases). CDR3 length: 12 residues. Deletions cut 3 bases from V and 8 bases from J, with 9 bases between. Germline-derived CDR1 and CDR2 are SGDLS and YYNGEE. The CDR3 DNA follows: TGTGCCAGCAGCGGCGCCGGGGACATTCAGTACTTC. Amino acids: CASSGAGDIQYF. Full variable domain (remainder filled in from reference TRBV9 and TRBJ2-4): DSGVTQTPKHLITATGQRVTLRCSPRSGDLSVYWYQQSLDQGLQFLIQYYNGEERAKGNILERFSAQQFPDLHSELNLSSLELGDSALYFCASSGAGDIQYFGAGTRLSVL.

A remark on this clone: One junction end does not reproduce the germline sequence, and a read error may be involved. This chain connects TRBV11-2 to TRBJ1-2; maybe TRBD1 (5 bases). The V gene's germline CDR1 is SGHAT and CDR2 FQNNGV. This CDR3 has 13 residues. The CDR3 sequence: CASSLDSNYGYTF. The CDR3 DNA is TGTGCCAGCAGCCTAGACAGTAACTATGGCTACACCTTC.